This paragraph covers one T cell receptor beta chain sequence. This entry comes from a study of T-cell memory formation after mild COVID-19. Germline-derived CDR1 and CDR2 are KGHDR and SFDVKD. This CDR3 is built from 16 residues. Germline trimming cut 4 bases from V and 2 bases from J; bases unmatched to any gene: 6. TCRdb re-derived calls from the 5' RACE reads in MiXCR, one entry per CDR3 protein. The sample has more than 45,000 distinct CDR3 sequences; over 9% are singletons. Sequencing was performed on PBMCs or a T cell subset sorted from them (not recorded which). The TCR was taken from an adult woman who had mild COVID-19 (a few samples of this study predate the infection). Cell type and time point are not known. This chain links TRBV24-1 with TRBJ2-2; 7 bases match TRBD1. In DNA, the CDR3 is TGTGCCACCAGTGACCCGGGACAGCGAAACACCGGGGAGCTGTTTTTT. It is translated as CATSDPGQRNTGELFF.